This T cell receptor beta chain was retrieved from a study of T cells in localized non-small cell lung cancer (dated by TCRdb to between 2020 and 2021). Study-level background: The study examined T cell repertoires in roughly 240 patients with early-stage NSCLC and compared tumors with uninvolved tumor-adjacent lungs. The cohort comprised some 240 treatment-naïve NSCLC patients with resected, localized lung tumors. NSCLC patients had a mean age of around 66 years, and 120 to 150 were male and 107 female. General study outcomes and caveats: Uninvolved tumor-adjacent lung showed the highest T cell clonality, higher than tumor, which suggests more focused antigenic responses in the uninvolved tumor-adjacent lung. Because the study design was exploratory, TCR variables were selected using unadjusted p-values without false-discovery rate correction. A median of around 60 of the top 100 tumor clones turned up in the paired uninvolved adjacent lung, and under 30 of those clones also ranked among the top 100 of that same adjacent lung. Because multi-region sequencing of the tumors was not done, intratumor heterogeneity could not be ruled out. Longer overall survival was associated with higher blood T cell density, whereas shorter survival was associated with higher adjacent-lung clonality.

At diagnosis, peripheral blood, uninvolved tumor-adjacent lung and tumor were collected and were preserved as a mix of fresh-frozen and FFPE material. For TCR repertoire profiling, the blood samples were analyzed as peripheral blood mononuclear cells. TCR beta CDR3 regions were sequenced from DNA using the immunoSEQ Assay. The authors' pipeline ran thus. To compute T cell density, TCR beta template counts were normalized to usable DNA, which was estimated by amplifying housekeeping genes. Using the preseqR package, richness was estimated by extrapolating to 120,000 templates for tissue samples and 400,000 templates for PBMC samples. Clonality was defined by subtracting Pielou's evenness from one. Tissue-enriched TCRs were identified through differential abundance testing performed on productive amino-acid clonotypes, with a minimum total count of 5 and an alpha of 0.1. The Jaccard Index and the Morisita Overlap Index were used to measure how much the repertoires overlapped between compartments. GLIPH grouped TCR beta CDR3s together with public tetramer-defined viral CDR3s, and a viral motif had to include at least three viral sequences and also show V-gene enrichment. The table was pulled from immuneACCESS by TCRdb, which kept in-frame rearrangements only. Such tables lose some clones; where checked, under half of the loss comes from unresolved V genes, and the rest has no known cause. That table is the source of V, J and clone size, and D and trimming were worked out from the DNA. A total of under 15,000 clones appear in this sample, around four fifths of them only once. The ten top clones hold around 30% of the sample.

As concerns this clone: It has no known antigen specificity. Base qualities were left out, and no much larger clone turns up one base away.

The input for sequencing was peripheral blood, taken before any cancer treatment. The receptor was isolated from a male donor aged 60 or over with stage I squamous cell lung carcinoma.

The DNA sequence is given as TGCAGCGTTAATGGAGCGGGAGGCCTTAAGACGGATGAGCAGTTCTTC. This sequence encodes CSVNGAGGLKTDEQFF. In this chain, TRBV29-1 is recombined with TRBJ2-1, with 9 middle bases fitting TRBD2. Trimming takes 5 bases off V and 8 bases off J; junction bases not matched to a gene: 16. From cysteine to phenylalanine, the CDR3 is 16 amino acids long. Here the CDR3 DNA is all that survives: 48 bases in frame from base 1. CDR1 is given as SQVTM and CDR2 as ANQGSEA, both from the germline V gene.